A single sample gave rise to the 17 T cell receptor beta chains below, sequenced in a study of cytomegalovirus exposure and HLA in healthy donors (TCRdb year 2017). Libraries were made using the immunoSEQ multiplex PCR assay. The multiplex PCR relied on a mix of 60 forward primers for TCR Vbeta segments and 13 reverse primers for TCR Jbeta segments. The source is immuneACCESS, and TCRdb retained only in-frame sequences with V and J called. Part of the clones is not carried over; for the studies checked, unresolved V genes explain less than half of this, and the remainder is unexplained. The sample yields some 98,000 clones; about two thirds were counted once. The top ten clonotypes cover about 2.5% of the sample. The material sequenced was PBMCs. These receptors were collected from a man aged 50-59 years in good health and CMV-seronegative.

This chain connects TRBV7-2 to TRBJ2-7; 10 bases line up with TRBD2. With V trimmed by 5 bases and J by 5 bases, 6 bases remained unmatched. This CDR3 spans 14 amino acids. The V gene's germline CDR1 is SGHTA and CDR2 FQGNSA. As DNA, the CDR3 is TGTGCCAGCAGCCCGGGACTAGCGTTACACGAGCAGTACTTC. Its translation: CASSPGLALHEQYF.

The CDR3 region is CASSLRDRDGYTF. The DNA for the CDR3 is TGTGCCAGCAGCCTTCGGGACAGGGACGGCTACACCTTC. The rearrangement links TRBV14 to TRBJ1-2; 9 nucleotides line up with TRBD1. Germline CDR1 is SGHDN and CDR2 is FVKESK. The CDR3 runs 13 residues. Trimming cost V 4 bases and J 8 bases; bases outside gene matches: 5. The variable domain in full, with the rest retrieved from reference TRBV14 and TRBJ1-2, is EAGVTQFPSHSVIEKGQTVTLRCDPISGHDNLYWYRRVMGKEIKFLLHFVKESKQDESGMPNNRFLAERTGGTYSTLKVQPAELEDSGVYFCASSLRDRDGYTFGSGTRLTVV.

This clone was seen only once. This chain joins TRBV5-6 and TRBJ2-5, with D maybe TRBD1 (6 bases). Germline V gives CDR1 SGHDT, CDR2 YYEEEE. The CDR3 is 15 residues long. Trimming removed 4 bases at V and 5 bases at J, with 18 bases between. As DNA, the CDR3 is TGTGCCAGCAGCCGCCCCGAGGGGGAAGGGGAGACCCAGTACTTC. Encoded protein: CASSRPEGEGETQYF.

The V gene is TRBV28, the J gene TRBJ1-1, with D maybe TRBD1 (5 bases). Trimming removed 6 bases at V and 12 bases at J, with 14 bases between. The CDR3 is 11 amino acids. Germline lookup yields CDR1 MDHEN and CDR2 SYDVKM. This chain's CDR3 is CASSAIGGSFF. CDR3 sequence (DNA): TGTGCCAGCAGCGCGATCGGGGGATCTTTCTTT.

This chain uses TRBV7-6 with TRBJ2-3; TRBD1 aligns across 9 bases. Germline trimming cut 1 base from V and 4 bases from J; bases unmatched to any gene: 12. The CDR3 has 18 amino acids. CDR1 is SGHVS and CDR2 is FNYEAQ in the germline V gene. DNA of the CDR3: TGTGCCAGCAGCTTAGTGGGACAGGGCCTGATGGGATCAGATACGCAGTATTTT. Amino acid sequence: CASSLVGQGLMGSDTQYF.

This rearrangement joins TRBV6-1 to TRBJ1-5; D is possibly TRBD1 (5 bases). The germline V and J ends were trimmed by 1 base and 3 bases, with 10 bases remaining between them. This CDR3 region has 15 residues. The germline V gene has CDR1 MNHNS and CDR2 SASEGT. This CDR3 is CASSEGQIPNQPQHF. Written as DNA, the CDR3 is TGTGCCAGCAGTGAAGGACAGATCCCCAATCAGCCCCAGCATTTT.

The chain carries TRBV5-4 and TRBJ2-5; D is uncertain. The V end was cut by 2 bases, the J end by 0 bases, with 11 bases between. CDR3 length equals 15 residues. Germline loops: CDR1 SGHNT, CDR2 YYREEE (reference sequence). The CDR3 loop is CASSFPPSNQETQYF. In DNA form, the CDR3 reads TGTGCCAGCAGCTTTCCCCCGAGCAACCAAGAGACCCAGTACTTC.

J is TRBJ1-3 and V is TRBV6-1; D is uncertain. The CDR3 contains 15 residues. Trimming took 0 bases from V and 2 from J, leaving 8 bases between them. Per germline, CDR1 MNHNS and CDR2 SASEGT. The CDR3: CASSEATDTGNTIYF. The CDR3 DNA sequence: TGTGCCAGCAGTGAAGCAACAGACACTGGAAACACCATATATTTT.

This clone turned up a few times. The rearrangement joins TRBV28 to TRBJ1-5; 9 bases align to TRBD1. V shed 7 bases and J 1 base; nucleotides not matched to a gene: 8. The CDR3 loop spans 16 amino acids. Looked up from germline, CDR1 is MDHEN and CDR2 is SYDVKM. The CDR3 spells CASTKRQGVSNQPQHF. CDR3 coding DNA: TGTGCCAGCACCAAAAGACAGGGGGTGAGCAATCAGCCCCAGCATTTT.

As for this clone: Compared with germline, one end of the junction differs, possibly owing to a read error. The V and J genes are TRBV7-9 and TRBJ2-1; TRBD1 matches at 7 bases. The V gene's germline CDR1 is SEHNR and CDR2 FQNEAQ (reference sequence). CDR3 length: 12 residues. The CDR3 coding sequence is TGTTCCAGCAGGAGACAGGGAGATGAGCAGTTCTTC. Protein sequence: CSSRRQGDEQFF. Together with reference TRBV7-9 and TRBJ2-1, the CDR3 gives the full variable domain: DTGVSQNPRHKITKRGQNVTFRCDPISEHNRLYWYRQTLGQGPEFLTYFQNEAQLEKSRLLSDRFSAERPKGSFSTLEIQRTEQGDSAMYLCSSRRQGDEQFFGPGTRLTVL.

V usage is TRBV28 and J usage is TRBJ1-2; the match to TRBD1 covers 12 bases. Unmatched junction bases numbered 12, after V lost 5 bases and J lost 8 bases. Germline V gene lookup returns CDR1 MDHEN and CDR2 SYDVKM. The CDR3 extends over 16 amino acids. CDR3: CASSAGGQGASWGYTF. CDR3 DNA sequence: TGTGCCAGCAGTGCAGGGGGACAGGGGGCAAGTTGGGGCTACACCTTC.

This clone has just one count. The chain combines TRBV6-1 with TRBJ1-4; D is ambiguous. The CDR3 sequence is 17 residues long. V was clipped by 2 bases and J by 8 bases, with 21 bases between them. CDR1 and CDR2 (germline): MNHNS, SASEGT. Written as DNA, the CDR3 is TGTGCCAGCAGTGAACAATTATCTGGCGGCATCCGGGAAAAACTGTTTTTT. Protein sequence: CASSEQLSGGIREKLFF.

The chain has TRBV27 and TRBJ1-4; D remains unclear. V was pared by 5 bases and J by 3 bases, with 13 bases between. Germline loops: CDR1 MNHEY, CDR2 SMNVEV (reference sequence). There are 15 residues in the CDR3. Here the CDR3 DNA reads TGTGCCAGCAGTCCCAATGGCGGGCCTAATGAAAAACTGTTTTTT. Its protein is CASSPNGGPNEKLFF.

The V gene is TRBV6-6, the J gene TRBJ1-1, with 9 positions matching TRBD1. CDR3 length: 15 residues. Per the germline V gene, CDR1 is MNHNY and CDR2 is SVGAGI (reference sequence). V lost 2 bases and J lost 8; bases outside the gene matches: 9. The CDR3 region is CASSYPPGQGKEAFF. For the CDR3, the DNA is TGTGCCAGCAGTTACCCTCCGGGACAGGGTAAGGAAGCTTTCTTT.

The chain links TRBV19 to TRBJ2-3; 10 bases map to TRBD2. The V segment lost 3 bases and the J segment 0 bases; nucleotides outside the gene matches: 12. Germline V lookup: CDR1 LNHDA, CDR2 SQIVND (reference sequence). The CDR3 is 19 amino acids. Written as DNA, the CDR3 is TGTGCCAGTAGTATCCACCCCGGACTAGCGGTGACTAGCACAGATACGCAGTATTTT. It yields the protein CASSIHPGLAVTSTDTQYF.

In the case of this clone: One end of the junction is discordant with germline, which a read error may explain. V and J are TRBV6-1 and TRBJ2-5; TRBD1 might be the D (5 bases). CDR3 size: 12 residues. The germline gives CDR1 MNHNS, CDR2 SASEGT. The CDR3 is CVSSPNRETQYF. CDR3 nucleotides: TGTGTCAGCAGCCCGAACAGGGAGACCCAGTACTTC.

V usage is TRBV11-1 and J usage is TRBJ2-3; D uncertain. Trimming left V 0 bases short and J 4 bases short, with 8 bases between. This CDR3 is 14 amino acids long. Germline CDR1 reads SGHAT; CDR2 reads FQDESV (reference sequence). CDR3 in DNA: TGTGCCAGCAGCTTAGCGCCGGGTTCAGATACGCAGTATTTT. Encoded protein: CASSLAPGSDTQYF.